This TCR beta chain was found in a study of T cells after yellow fever vaccination. Concerning this clonotype itself: Its target is not known.

UMIs were added to TCR cDNA along with a universal primer site when it was made by 5'RACE template switching. TCRdb recomputed calls from the 5' RACE reads with MiXCR, one row per CDR3 protein. The sample carries about 300,000 distinct CDR3 sequences, 8.5% to 10% recorded once. The CDR3 is 18 residues long. Unmatched junction bases numbered 10, after V lost 6 bases and J lost 0 bases. Germline loops: CDR1 MGHDK, CDR2 SYGVNS. Study-wide points: At about 97% for CD4 and approximately 89% for CD8, most primary-vaccination clones showed up again after the booster. It was a weaker secondary response, yet one that peaked faster, at day 5 versus 15. Some clonotypes were seen in both the CD4 and the CD8 compartments. These made up a small share and likely arose from convergent recombination.

The sequence derives from a man younger than 35 who received the YFV17D yellow fever vaccine. The chain combines TRBV25-1 with TRBJ2-3, with 12 bases fitting TRBD2. Here the sequenced sample was CD4+ T cells sorted from PBMCs, taken 5 days after the yellow fever booster vaccination. The CDR3 sequence: CASSTPGTSGSSTDTQYF. The CDR3 DNA follows: TGTGCCAGCAGCACGCCTGGGACTAGCGGGTCAAGCACAGATACGCAGTATTTT.